The 30 T cell receptor beta chains below were found in one sample sequenced in a study of cytomegalovirus exposure and HLA in healthy donors. Vbeta (60) and Jbeta (13) primers were used in the PCR. Clones were read by immunoSEQ multiplex PCR, and TCRdb kept only the in-frame ones, dropping some. The table records over 110,000 clones, 70% to 85% of them present only once. Sequencing input: PBMCs. The receptors derive from a male donor in good health and CMV-seronegative.

This clone was seen more than once but under ten times. The chain carries TRBV4-3 and TRBJ1-2; perhaps TRBD1 as D (5 bases). CDR1 is LGHNA, CDR2 YSLEER, per germline. The CDR3 contains 14 residues. V was pared by 0 bases and J by 4 bases, with 9 bases between. The CDR3 nucleotides read TGCGCCAGCAGCCAAGAAGGGGTTGCCTATGGCTACACCTTC. Its protein product is CASSQEGVAYGYTF.

The rearrangement links TRBV18 to TRBJ2-1; D perhaps matches TRBD2 (5 bases). Germline V gene data show CDR1 as KGHSH and CDR2 as LQKENI. The CDR3 has 17 residues. The V gene lost 6 bases and the J gene lost 8 bases, with 26 bases spanning the gap. The CDR3 protein is CASSQTGIPMTRDEQFF. Written as DNA, the CDR3 is TGTGCCAGCTCCCAGACCGGGATCCCAATGACAAGAGATGAGCAGTTCTTC.

The chain uses TRBV6-1 and TRBJ2-5; maybe TRBD2 (6 bases). CDR1 MNHNS and CDR2 SASEGT come from the germline V gene. V dropped 10 bases and J dropped 4 bases, with 16 bases sitting between them. CDR3 length equals 13 residues. The CDR3, as DNA: TGTGCCACCGGGAGAACACCTCCAGAGACCCAGTACTTC. Amino acid sequence: CATGRTPPETQYF.

V is TRBV6-6 and J is TRBJ1-2; the D gene is possibly TRBD1 (6 bases). Germline V gives CDR1 MNHNY, CDR2 SVGAGI (reference sequence). CDR3 length: 14 amino acids. Deletions cut 2 bases from V and 4 bases from J, with 11 bases between. The CDR3 reads CASSYGGQPYGYTF. CDR3 nucleotides: TGTGCCAGCAGTTACGGTGGACAGCCCTATGGCTACACCTTC.

This clone was seen a single time. This chain links TRBV30 with TRBJ1-2; D is uncertain. V was shortened by 6 bases and J by 9 bases, with 17 bases between the two germline ends. The length of the CDR3 is 12 residues. From germline, CDR1 is GTSNPN and CDR2 SVGIG (reference sequence). Written as DNA, the CDR3 is TGTGCCTGCCCTACCCTGCGGGTCAGCTACACCTTC. Encoded protein: CACPTLRVSYTF. Full variable domain (outside the CDR3, taken from reference TRBV30 and TRBJ1-2): SQTIHQWPATLVQPVGSPLSLECTVEGTSNPNLYWYRQAAGRGLQLLFYSVGIGQISSEVPQNLSASRPQDRQFILSSKKLLLSDSGFYLCACPTLRVSYTFGSGTRLTVV.

The J gene is TRBJ2-3, the V gene TRBV7-2, with D tentatively TRBD2 (6 bases). Per the germline V gene, CDR1 is SGHTA and CDR2 is FQGNSA. V lost 1 base and J lost 7, with 15 bases in between. This CDR3 spans 15 amino acids. This CDR3 reads CASSLDLGTGNTQYF. CDR3 in DNA: TGTGCCAGCAGCTTAGACTTGGGGACTGGGAATACGCAGTATTTT.

The chain employs TRBV4-3 and TRBJ1-3; D ambiguous. CDR3 size: 14 residues. The ends were cut back, 0 bases at V and 2 bases at J, with 5 bases in the middle. Germline V CDR1 and CDR2: LGHNA, YSLEER. This CDR3 is CASSQDRTGNTIYF. As DNA, the CDR3 is TGCGCCAGCAGCCAAGACAGGACTGGAAACACCATATATTTT.

The chain has TRBV28 and TRBJ1-1, with D uncertain. CDR1 is MDHEN and CDR2 is SYDVKM in the germline V gene. The CDR3 has 12 residues. Trimming took off 6 bases at V and 2 bases at J, with 7 bases between the two ends. Here the CDR3 DNA reads TGTGCCAGCAGCCGGTACAACACTGAAGCTTTCTTT. It specifies CASSRYNTEAFF.

This sequence joins TRBV13 and TRBJ1-1; TRBD1 might be the D (6 bases). CDR1 and CDR2 from the germline V gene are PRHDT and FYEKMQ (reference sequence). There are 14 residues in the CDR3. V dropped 7 bases and J dropped 1 base, with 13 bases sitting between them. The CDR3 DNA reads TGTGCCAGCACCTTTCGAGGGGGGAACACTGAAGCTTTCTTT. The encoded protein is CASTFRGGNTEAFF.

V usage is TRBV5-1 and J usage is TRBJ2-7; the match to TRBD2 covers 7 bases. CDR3 size: 15 residues. CDR1 and CDR2 (germline): SGHRS, YFSETQ. Losses at the gene ends were 4 bases for V and 5 bases for J; bases not matched to a gene: 12. The CDR3 DNA reads as TGCGCCAGCAGCCCTGGGGAGGGAGGGCCTAACGAGCAGTACTTC. It translates to CASSPGEGGPNEQYF.

The J gene is TRBJ1-1, the V gene TRBV19; tentative D call: TRBD1 (5 bases). CDR3 length equals 13 residues. The ends were cut back, 9 bases at V and 6 bases at J, with 17 bases in the middle. Germline V lookup: CDR1 LNHDA, CDR2 SQIVND (reference sequence). The CDR3 region is CASGTHFAPEAFF. CDR3 coding DNA: TGTGCCAGCGGGACTCACTTTGCCCCTGAAGCTTTCTTT.

This sequence joins TRBV7-9 and TRBJ1-2; 7 bases are shared with TRBD1. This CDR3 contains 16 residues. J lost 1 base, V lost 4 bases, and 9 bases had no gene match. The germline V gene encodes CDR1 SEHNR and CDR2 FQNEAQ (reference sequence). The CDR3 region is CASSSARDRFNYGYTF. CDR3 DNA sequence: TGTGCCAGCAGCTCCGCCCGGGACAGATTTAACTATGGCTACACCTTC. The whole variable domain, filled in from reference TRBV7-9 and TRBJ1-2, reads DTGVSQNPRHKITKRGQNVTFRCDPISEHNRLYWYRQTLGQGPEFLTYFQNEAQLEKSRLLSDRFSAERPKGSFSTLEIQRTEQGDSAMYLCASSSARDRFNYGYTFGSGTRLTVV.

The V call is TRBV10-3, the J call TRBJ2-3; 10 positions agree with TRBD2. V gave up 4 bases and J gave up 5 bases; unmatched junction bases: 0. The CDR3 length is 13 residues. CDR1 is ENHRY and CDR2 is SYGVKD in the germline V gene. CDR3 sequence: CAISGLAGDTQYF. The CDR3 nucleotides are TGTGCCATCAGTGGACTAGCGGGAGATACGCAGTATTTT.

The chain links TRBV6-1 to TRBJ1-1, with no clear D. CDR3 length: 13 residues. V was shortened by 8 bases and J by 2 bases, with 12 bases between the two germline ends. Germline CDR1 MNHNS, CDR2 SASEGT. The CDR3 is CASQVVANTEAFF. For the CDR3, the DNA is TGTGCCAGCCAGGTGGTGGCCAACACTGAAGCTTTCTTT.

This chain connects TRBV7-9 to TRBJ1-3; D remains ambiguous. Germline values: CDR1 SEHNR, CDR2 FQNEAQ (reference sequence). V shed 5 bases and J shed 2 bases, with 16 bases lying between them. The CDR3 has 16 amino acids. This CDR3 is CASSPPRDGAGNTIYF. The CDR3 nucleotides read TGTGCCAGCAGCCCGCCGAGAGACGGAGCTGGAAACACCATATATTTT. Full variable domain (outside the CDR3, taken from reference TRBV7-9 and TRBJ1-3): DTGVSQNPRHKITKRGQNVTFRCDPISEHNRLYWYRQTLGQGPEFLTYFQNEAQLEKSRLLSDRFSAERPKGSFSTLEIQRTEQGDSAMYLCASSPPRDGAGNTIYFGEGSWLTVV.

The chain joins TRBV13 to TRBJ2-1; TRBD2 aligns across 7 bases. CDR1 and CDR2 from the germline V gene are PRHDT and FYEKMQ (reference sequence). V gave up 5 bases and J gave up 6 bases; unmatched junction bases: 10. The CDR3 length is 15 residues. CDR3 sequence: CASSPGRVATNEQFF. DNA for the CDR3: TGTGCCAGCAGCCCGGGGAGGGTAGCTACCAATGAGCAGTTCTTC.

The V and J genes are TRBV30 and TRBJ1-1; D remains unclear. The CDR3 is 14 amino acids. V gave up 8 bases and J gave up 3 bases, with 19 bases separating them. Looked up from germline, CDR1 is GTSNPN and CDR2 is SVGIG (reference sequence). The CDR3 loop reads CALSLIDLDTEAFF. The DNA of the CDR3 is TGTGCCCTAAGCTTAATAGATTTGGACACTGAAGCTTTCTTT.

This clone has just one count. The rearrangement joins TRBV4-1 to TRBJ1-5; D gene uncertain. The germline V and J ends were trimmed by 0 bases and 3 bases, with 6 bases remaining between them. The CDR3 sequence is 14 residues long. The germline gives CDR1 MGHRA, CDR2 YSYEKL. Here the CDR3 reads CASSQDEYNQPQHF. The CDR3 DNA is TGCGCCAGCAGCCAAGATGAGTACAATCAGCCCCAGCATTTT.

This clone was counted a few times. The J gene is TRBJ2-3, the V gene TRBV7-9, with D perhaps matching TRBD2 (6 bases). CDR3 length: 15 amino acids. V shed 10 bases and J shed 6 bases, with 23 bases lying between them. Germline V gene data show CDR1 as SEHNR and CDR2 as FQNEAQ (reference sequence). The CDR3 sequence: CATSPGTGETDTQYF. CDR3 in DNA: TGTGCCACCTCCCCAGGTACGGGAGAGACCGATACGCAGTATTTT. The whole variable domain, filled in from reference TRBV7-9 and TRBJ2-3, reads DTGVSQNPRHKITKRGQNVTFRCDPISEHNRLYWYRQTLGQGPEFLTYFQNEAQLEKSRLLSDRFSAERPKGSFSTLEIQRTEQGDSAMYLCATSPGTGETDTQYFGPGTRLTVL.

The CDR3 coding sequence is TGTGCCAGCAGCTTGTCACCAAGTACCGGTGAAGCTTTCTTT. Its translation is CASSLSPSTGEAFF. The chain carries TRBV5-6 and TRBJ1-1; D remains ambiguous. This CDR3 spans 14 amino acids. Trimming took off 1 base at V and 7 bases at J, with 14 bases between the two ends. In germline, CDR1 is SGHDT, CDR2 YYEEEE. Variable domain in full (rest from reference TRBV5-6 and TRBJ1-1): DAGVTQSPTHLIKTRGQQVTLRCSPKSGHDTVSWYQQALGQGPQFIFQYYEEEERQRGNFPDRFSGHQFPNYSSELNVNALLLGDSALYLCASSLSPSTGEAFFGQGTRLTVV.

This rearrangement joins TRBV11-2 to TRBJ2-1; 7 bases match TRBD2. Germline CDR1 and CDR2: SGHAT and FQNNGV. V lost 5 bases to trimming and J lost 7 bases; unmatched junction nucleotides: 17. This CDR3 comprises 17 residues. CDR3: CASSRLSRASGVNEQFF. The CDR3 DNA reads as TGTGCCAGCAGCCGTCTCTCGAGGGCTAGCGGAGTAAATGAGCAGTTCTTC.

This chain joins TRBV27 and TRBJ2-1; D is possibly TRBD2 (5 bases). This CDR3 contains 13 residues. V lost 6 bases to trimming and J lost 7 bases, with 13 bases between them. CDR1 MNHEY and CDR2 SMNVEV come from the germline V gene (reference sequence). The CDR3 bases are TGTGCCAGCAGGACCGGACTTTCTAATGAGCAGTTCTTC. Translation: CASRTGLSNEQFF.

The rearrangement links TRBV4-3 to TRBJ2-1; D is unresolved. CDR1 and CDR2 from the germline V gene are LGHNA and YSLEER. This CDR3 has 14 amino acids. The ends were cut back, 0 bases at V and 4 bases at J, with 7 bases in the middle. CDR3 DNA sequence: TGCGCCAGCAGCCAAGACTCGACTTACAATGAGCAGTTCTTC. It encodes CASSQDSTYNEQFF.

This chain's CDR3 is CASSFGLAGTDTQYF. The CDR3 bases are TGTGCCAGCAGCTTTGGACTAGCGGGGACAGATACGCAGTATTTT. This chain uses TRBV7-3 with TRBJ2-3; TRBD2 matches at 12 bases. The CDR3 consists of 15 residues. Germline V gene sequence: CDR1 SGHTA, CDR2 FQGTGA. V lost 3 bases to trimming and J lost 3 bases; unmatched junction nucleotides: 1.

A single count supports this clone. The rearrangement joins TRBV5-1 to TRBJ2-1, with 8 bases fitting TRBD2. This CDR3 has 15 amino acids. V trimming: 3 bases; J trimming: 6 bases; junction bases outside the gene matches: 8. Looked up from germline, CDR1 is SGHRS and CDR2 is YFSETQ. The CDR3 here is CASSSGASGFNEQFF. In DNA, the CDR3 is TGCGCCAGCAGCTCGGGGGCTAGCGGGTTCAATGAGCAGTTCTTC.

The chain is built from TRBV2 and TRBJ2-7; 7 bases line up with TRBD1. The CDR3 spans 16 residues. V dropped 3 bases and J dropped 4; count of bases not matched to a gene: 12. Germline CDR1 reads SNHLY; CDR2 reads FYNNEI. The CDR3 sequence is CASSDSTGRMLYEQYF. The CDR3 nucleotides are TGTGCCAGCAGTGACTCGACAGGGCGAATGTTGTACGAGCAGTACTTC.

V and J are TRBV6-1 and TRBJ2-7; TRBD1 matches 9 bases. Germline V gene lookup returns CDR1 MNHNS and CDR2 SASEGT. V shed 9 bases and J 4 bases; nucleotides not matched to a gene: 4. There are 12 residues in the CDR3. CDR3: CASGQGWYEQYF. CDR3 bases: TGTGCCAGTGGACAGGGGTGGTACGAGCAGTACTTC.

The chain uses TRBV19 and TRBJ2-7, with D perhaps matching TRBD2 (5 bases). Looked up from germline, CDR1 is LNHDA and CDR2 is SQIVND (reference sequence). CDR3 length equals 13 residues. V was trimmed by 6 bases and J by 2 bases, leaving 11 bases between them. The chain's CDR3 is CASSGLLAYEQYF. CDR3 coding DNA: TGTGCCAGTAGCGGACTGCTAGCCTACGAGCAGTACTTC.

This chain uses TRBV19 with TRBJ2-3, with TRBD2 identical over 10 bases. Trimming removed 6 bases from V and 4 bases from J; junction bases left unmatched: 7. CDR1 is LNHDA, CDR2 SQIVND, per germline (reference sequence). The CDR3 extends over 15 amino acids. The CDR3 loop is CASRPSSGSADTQYF. The CDR3 DNA is TGTGCCAGTAGACCTTCTAGCGGGAGTGCAGATACGCAGTATTTT.

The chain employs TRBV18 and TRBJ1-2; the D gene is possibly TRBD1 (5 bases). The germline V gene has CDR1 KGHSH and CDR2 LQKENI. This CDR3 comprises 13 residues. The V end lost 3 bases, the J end lost 4 bases, and 9 bases lay between the germline ends. CDR3 sequence: CASSPPGLYGYTF. CDR3 coding DNA: TGTGCCAGCTCACCGCCGGGACTCTATGGCTACACCTTC.